The sequence of this T cell receptor (beta chain) was determined in a study of blood T cell repertoires in COVID-19. In the authors' workflow: Reference gene primers were amplified, and this amplification served to estimate nucleated cell counts. TCRdb's table, derived via immunoSEQ multiplex PCR, lists solely in-frame clones and lacks some. V, J and clone size derive from that table, while D and trimming were established from the DNA sequence. Counted here are approximately 200,000 clones, roughly 81% occurring once; the ten biggest clones make up about 3%. Germline V gene data show CDR1 as LNHDA and CDR2 as SQIVND (reference sequence). The CDR3 is 15 amino acids. Losses at the gene ends were 6 bases for V and 3 bases for J; bases not matched to a gene: 11.

V usage is TRBV19 and J usage is TRBJ2-7; 7 nucleotides line up with TRBD1. This clonotype was sampled from a man in his fifties or sixties who had recovered from COVID-19. The sequenced material came from peripheral blood. CDR3 in amino acids: CASSPWTGPNYEQYF. CDR3 in DNA: TGTGCCAGTAGCCCTTGGACAGGACCCAACTACGAGCAGTACTTC.